The source of this T cell receptor beta chain is a study of cytotoxic CD8 clonotypes in ibrutinib-treated CLL. Overall study: Of a cohort that held some eleven relapsed/refractory and some 14 treatment-naive patients, 17 were IGHV unmutated. General study results and limits: A rise in clonality was seen at ibrutinib response, and a fall back toward baseline was seen at progression.

Points on this clone: What it binds is not known.

Deep sequencing aimed at 1 in 200,000 to 1 in 1 million T cells' resolution. Assay: immunoSEQ multiplex PCR; the TCRdb copy retains only in-frame clones and omits some. The sample has about 12,000 clones; around 62% are singletons. The CDR3 has 16 amino acids. Germline CDR1 is MNHEY and CDR2 is SMNVEV (reference sequence). With V trimmed by 5 bases and J by 6 bases, 14 bases remained unmatched. Sequencing was performed on PBMCs, taken before ibrutinib treatment. This TCR was sampled from a human donor with chronic lymphocytic leukemia. The chain is built from TRBV27 and TRBJ1-1, with 8 bases that match TRBD1. The CDR3: CASSQYSGTGKSEAFF. The DNA of the CDR3 is TGTGCCAGCAGTCAGTATTCCGGGACAGGAAAGTCTGAAGCTTTCTTT.